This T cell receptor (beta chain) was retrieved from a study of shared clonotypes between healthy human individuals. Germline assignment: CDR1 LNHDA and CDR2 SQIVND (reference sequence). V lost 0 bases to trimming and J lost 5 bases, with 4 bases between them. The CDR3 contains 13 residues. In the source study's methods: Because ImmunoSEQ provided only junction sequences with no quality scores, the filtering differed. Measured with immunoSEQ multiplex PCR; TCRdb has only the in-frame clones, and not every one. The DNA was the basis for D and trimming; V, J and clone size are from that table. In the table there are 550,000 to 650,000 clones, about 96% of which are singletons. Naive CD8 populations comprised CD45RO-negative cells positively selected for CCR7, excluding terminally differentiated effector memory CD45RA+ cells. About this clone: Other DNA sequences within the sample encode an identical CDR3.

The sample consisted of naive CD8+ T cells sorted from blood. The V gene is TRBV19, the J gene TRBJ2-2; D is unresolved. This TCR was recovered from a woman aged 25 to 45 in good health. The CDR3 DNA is TGTGCCAGTAGTATAGAGGGTACCGGGGAGCTGTTTTTT. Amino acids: CASSIEGTGELFF.